This paragraph covers one TCR beta chain sequence. The antigen is unknown. These data originate in a study of OX40 agonist ivuxolimab in advanced cancers. Germline V gene sequence: CDR1 SGHAT, CDR2 FQNNGV. The CDR3 has 14 amino acids. The V end lost 0 bases, the J end lost 4 bases, and 6 bases lay between the germline ends. Profiled with immunoSEQ multiplex PCR; TCRdb holds only in-frame clones, not every one. Of tens of thousands of clones listed, more than 75% are singletons. Findings and limits, study-wide: Also showing low normalized T-cell clonal expansion were some of the nonresponders. Doses of 0.1 to 3.0 mg/kg were accompanied by clonal expansion of CD4+ and CD8+ blood T cells by week 6. In general, CD8+ T cells held more expanded clones than CD4+ did, on average.

This chain connects TRBV11-2 to TRBJ2-2; tentatively, D is TRBD1 (6 bases). Material: CD4+ or CD8+ T cells sorted from blood, obtained in a trial of the OX40 agonist ivuxolimab. The TCR originated in an adult with an advanced solid tumor such as melanoma, head and neck, liver or kidney cancer. CDR3 sequence reads: CASSLDRGTGELFF. The DNA for the CDR3 is TGTGCCAGCAGCTTAGACAGGGGCACCGGGGAGCTGTTTTTT. Variable domain in full (rest from reference TRBV11-2 and TRBJ2-2): EAGVAQSPRYKIIEKRQSVAFWCNPISGHATLYWYQQILGQGPKLLIQFQNNGVVDDSQLPKDRFSAERLKGVDSTLKIQPAKLEDSAVYLCASSLDRGTGELFFGEGSRLTVL.